The 3 T cell receptor beta chains below come from one sample, sequenced in a study of T cell responses to AZD1222 COVID-19 vaccine. TCRdb keeps only in-frame clones here, not all; method: immunoSEQ multiplex PCR. Counted here are about 72,000 clones, about nine tenths occurring once; the ten biggest clones make up less than 25%. Here the sequenced sample was peripheral blood, taken on day 0 of AZD1222 vaccination. Receptor source: an adult in good health.

This clone has only one observation. The chain joins TRBV11-3 to TRBJ2-1; TRBD1 matches at 8 bases. The CDR3 length is 16 residues. J was trimmed by 3 bases and V by 5 bases; bases with no gene match: 9. Germline CDR1 and CDR2: SGHNT and YENEEA. The CDR3 reads CASSPQGVGGYNEQFF. CDR3 in DNA: TGTGCCAGCAGCCCACAGGGGGTCGGGGGCTACAATGAGCAGTTCTTC.

This clone was counted a few times. The chain recombines TRBV6-5 with TRBJ2-7, with TRBD1 identical over 7 bases. Germline V gene sequence: CDR1 MNHEY, CDR2 SVGAGI. V lost 4 bases, J lost 1 base, and 1 base stayed unmatched. This CDR3 is 13 amino acids long. The CDR3 reads CASSLTGSYEQYF. The CDR3 DNA follows: TGTGCCAGCAGTTTGACAGGGTCCTACGAGCAGTACTTC.

The chain links TRBV27 to TRBJ1-5; the D is unclear. The germline CDR1 and CDR2 sequences are MNHEY and SMNVEV (reference sequence). Trimming took off 3 bases at V and 4 bases at J, with 10 bases between the two ends. This CDR3 is built from 14 residues. Here the CDR3 reads CASSFSRYNQPQHF. Written as DNA, the CDR3 is TGTGCCAGCAGTTTTAGCAGATATAATCAGCCCCAGCATTTT.